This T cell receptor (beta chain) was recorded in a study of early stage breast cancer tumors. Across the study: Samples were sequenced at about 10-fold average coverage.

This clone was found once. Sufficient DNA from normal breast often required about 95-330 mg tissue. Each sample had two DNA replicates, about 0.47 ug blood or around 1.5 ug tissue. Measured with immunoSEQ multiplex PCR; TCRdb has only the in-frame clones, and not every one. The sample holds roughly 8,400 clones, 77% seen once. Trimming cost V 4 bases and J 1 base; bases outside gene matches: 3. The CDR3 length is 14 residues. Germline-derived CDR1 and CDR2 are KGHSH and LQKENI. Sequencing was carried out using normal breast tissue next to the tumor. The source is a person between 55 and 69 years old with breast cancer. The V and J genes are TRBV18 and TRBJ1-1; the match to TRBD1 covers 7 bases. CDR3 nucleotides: TGTGCCAGCTCACGGGACAGCGCGAACACTGAAGCTTTCTTT. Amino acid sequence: CASSRDSANTEAFF.